This T cell receptor (beta chain) was sequenced during a study of cytomegalovirus exposure and HLA in healthy donors. The CDR3 totals 14 residues. V lost 0 bases to trimming and J lost 5 bases, with 11 bases between them. From germline, CDR1 is SGDLS and CDR2 YYNGEE. The PCR had 60 Vbeta and 13 Jbeta primers. Here immunoSEQ multiplex PCR was the method, and the copy in TCRdb shows in-frame clones only, minus some. The table shows 130,000 or so clones, with more than 60% occurring only once. Points on this clone: Antigen specificity is unknown.

Points from the study as a whole: A list of 150 to 200 TCR beta chains associated with cytomegalovirus was given. In vitro testing confirmed a few CMV-associated chains as specific for CMV antigens.

The sequencing sample was made of PBMCs. The sequence derives from a woman in her forties or fifties in good health and CMV-seropositive. The chain uses TRBV9 and TRBJ2-5; TRBD1 might be the D (5 bases). The CDR3 reads CASSVAQGRETQYF. The CDR3 coding sequence is TGTGCCAGCAGCGTAGCCCAGGGCCGGGAGACCCAGTACTTC.